The 5 T cell receptor beta chains presented below share a single source sample, sequenced in a study of T-cell reconstitution after alpha-beta-depleted transplantation in children. It was with unique molecular identifiers that the TCRbeta library was prepared. TCRdb reprocessed the PCR reads with MiXCR, giving one entry per CDR3 protein. The sample shows roughly 500,000 distinct CDR3 sequences, approximately 32% of them seen only once. This specimen was PBMCs from the stem cell graft donor, taken from the stem cell graft. All receptors come from a human donor who donated a stem cell graft to a child with aplastic anemia.

This clonotype was seen only a few times. This chain connects TRBV6-2 or TRBV6-3 to TRBJ1-1, with D unclear. CDR1 MNHEY and CDR2 SVGEGT come from the germline V gene. V lost 4 bases to trimming and J lost 4 bases, with 10 bases between them. The CDR3 length is 13 residues. The CDR3 DNA is TGTGCCAGCAGTTTCCAGCTATTCACTGAAGCTTTCTTT. It yields the protein CASSFQLFTEAFF.

This clonotype was seen just once. This rearrangement joins TRBV7-2 to TRBJ1-4, with D possibly matching TRBD1 (5 bases). The ends were cut back, 5 bases at V and 5 bases at J, with 15 bases in the middle. Germline V gene data show CDR1 as SGHTA and CDR2 as FQGNSA. The CDR3 covers 15 residues. This CDR3 reads CASSREGTVNEKLFF. CDR3 DNA: TGTGCCAGCAGCCGAGAGGGGACCGTCAATGAAAAACTGTTTTTT.

The gene calls are TRBV28 and TRBJ2-7; the match to TRBD2 covers 9 bases. The V gene's germline CDR1 is MDHEN and CDR2 SYDVKM. The CDR3 runs to 13 residues. Trimming removed 8 bases from V and 3 bases from J; junction bases left unmatched: 5. CDR3 bases: TGTGCCAGCTCTCCAGCGGGAGGCTACGAGCAGTACGTC. Translation gives CASSPAGGYEQYV.

J is TRBJ2-7 and V is TRBV5-5; 9 bases align to TRBD1. This CDR3 contains 15 residues. The V and J ends lost 4 bases and 0 bases, in that order; junction bases with no gene match: 5. Germline CDR1 and CDR2: SGHKS and YYEKEE (reference sequence). CDR3 sequence: CASSVGQGLSYEQYF. The CDR3 DNA sequence: TGTGCCAGCAGCGTGGGACAGGGACTCTCCTACGAGCAGTACTTC.

This clonotype has only a few counts. The chain links TRBV4-3 to TRBJ1-6; a possible D gene is TRBD1 (5 bases). CDR1 and CDR2 (germline): LGHNA, YSLEER. Trimming took off 0 bases at V and 7 bases at J, with 10 bases between the two ends. CDR3 size: 15 residues. CDR3 in DNA: TGCGCCAGCAGCCAAGAATGGGCAGGGAATTCACCCCTCCACTTT. The encoded protein is CASSQEWAGNSPLHF.